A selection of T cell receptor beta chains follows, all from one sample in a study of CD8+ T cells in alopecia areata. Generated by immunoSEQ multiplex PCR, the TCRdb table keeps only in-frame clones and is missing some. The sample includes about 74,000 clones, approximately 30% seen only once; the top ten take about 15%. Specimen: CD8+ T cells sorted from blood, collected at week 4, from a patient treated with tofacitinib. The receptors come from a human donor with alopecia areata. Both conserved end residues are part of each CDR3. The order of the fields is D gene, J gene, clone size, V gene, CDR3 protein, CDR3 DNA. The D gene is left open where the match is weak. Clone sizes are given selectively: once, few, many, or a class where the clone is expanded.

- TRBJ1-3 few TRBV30 CAWSPLGSTIYF TGTGCCTGGAGTCCCCTGGGGAGCACCATATATTTT
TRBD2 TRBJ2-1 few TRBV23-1 CASRELAGDYNEQFF TGCGCCAGCAGGGAACTAGCGGGGGATTACAATGAGCAGTTCTTC
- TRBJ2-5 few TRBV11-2 CASWGGWETQYF TGTGCCAGCTGGGGAGGTTGGGAGACCCAGTACTTC
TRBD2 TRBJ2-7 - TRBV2 CASSLTSVAYEQYF TGTGCCAGCAGTCTTACTAGCGTGGCCTACGAGCAGTACTTC
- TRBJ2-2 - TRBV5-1 CASSTDLKPRELFF TGCGCCAGCAGCACGGACCTCAAACCCAGGGAGCTGTTTTTT
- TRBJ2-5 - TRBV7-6 CASSWMETQYF TGTGCCAGCAGCTGGATGGAGACCCAGTACTTC
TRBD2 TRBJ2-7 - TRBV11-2 CASSLNHASGPYEQYF TGTGCCAGCAGCTTAAATCACGCTAGCGGACCTTACGAGCAGTACTTC
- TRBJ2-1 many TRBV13 CASSLKGGYNEQFF TGTGCCAGCAGCTTAAAGGGGGGTTACAATGAGCAGTTCTTC
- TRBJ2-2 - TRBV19 CASQDEAGTNTGELFF TGTGCCAGCCAAGATGAGGCGGGTACGAACACCGGGGAGCTGTTTTTT
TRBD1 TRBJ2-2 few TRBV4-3 CASSQDGTGPGELFF TGCGCCAGCAGCCAAGATGGGACAGGGCCCGGGGAGCTGTTTTTT
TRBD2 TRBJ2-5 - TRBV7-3 CASSSAPGGLETQYF TGTGCCAGCAGCTCCGCCCCGGGGGGGCTGGAGACCCAGTACTTC
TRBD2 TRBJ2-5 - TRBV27 CASSSSSGGEEETQYF TGTGCCAGCAGCTCCTCCTCGGGAGGGGAAGAGGAGACCCAGTACTTC
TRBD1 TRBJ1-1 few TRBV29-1 CSVAGGADTEAFF TGCAGCGTTGCAGGGGGCGCCGACACTGAAGCTTTCTTT
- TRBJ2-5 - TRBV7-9 CASSSRGAEETQYF TGTGCCAGCAGCTCCCGAGGAGCCGAAGAGACCCAGTACTTC
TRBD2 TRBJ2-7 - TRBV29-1 CSVEDLGQGTSGSHYEQYF TGCAGCGTTGAAGATCTTGGACAGGGAACTAGCGGGAGTCACTACGAGCAGTACTTC
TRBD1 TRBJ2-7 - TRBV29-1 CSVADRVGEQYF TGCAGCGTTGCAGACAGGGTTGGAGAGCAGTACTTC
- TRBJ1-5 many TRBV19 CASSMGETNQPQHF TGTGCCAGTAGTATGGGGGAAACCAATCAGCCCCAGCATTTT
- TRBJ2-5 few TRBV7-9 CASSSGPFETQYF TGTGCCAGCAGCTCGGGGCCGTTTGAGACCCAGTACTTC
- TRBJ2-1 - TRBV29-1 CSVDYGNNEQFF TGCAGCGTTGATTACGGGAACAATGAGCAGTTCTTC
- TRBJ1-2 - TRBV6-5 CASSYYSGGNGYTF TGTGCCAGCAGCTATTACTCTGGGGGGAATGGCTACACCTTC
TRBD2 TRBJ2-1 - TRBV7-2 CASSSRTSDREQFF TGTGCCAGCAGTTCCCGGACTAGCGACCGGGAGCAGTTCTTC
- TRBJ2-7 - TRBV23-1 CASSPWQYF TGCGCCAGCAGTCCCTGGCAGTACTTC
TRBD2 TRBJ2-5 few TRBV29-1 CSVERESGSYETQYF TGCAGCGTTGAACGGGAGAGCGGGAGTTACGAGACCCAGTACTTC
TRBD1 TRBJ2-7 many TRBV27 CASSLSPGTGVYEQYF TGTGCCAGCAGTTTATCCCCCGGGACAGGGGTCTACGAGCAGTACTTC
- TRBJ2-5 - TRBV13 CASSFRSEDSQETQYF TGTGCCAGCAGCTTTAGGAGTGAGGACAGCCAAGAGACCCAGTACTTC
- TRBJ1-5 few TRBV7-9 CASSRLGQPQHF TGTGCCAGCAGCCGCCTCGGGCAGCCCCAGCATTTT
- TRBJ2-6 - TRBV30 CAWSEGAGANVLTF TGTGCCTGGAGTGAAGGGGCCGGGGCCAACGTCCTGACTTTC
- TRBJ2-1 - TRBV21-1 CASSKEKGGRSYNEQFF TGTGCCAGCAGCAAAGAGAAGGGGGGCCGCTCCTACAATGAGCAGTTCTTC
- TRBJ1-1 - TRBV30 CAWGRNTEAFF TGTGCCTGGGGCAGGAACACTGAAGCTTTCTTT